Listed below are T cell receptor beta chains from one sample, sequenced in a study of cytomegalovirus exposure and HLA in healthy donors. Some clones are missing from TCRdb's copy, which holds only in-frame ones; the method was immunoSEQ multiplex PCR. The profile shows tens of thousands of clones, roughly 92% of them singletons. The sequenced sample consisted of PBMCs. These receptor sequences come from a young man in good health and CMV-seronegative. CDR3s include the opening cysteine and the closing phenylalanine or tryptophan. Fields, in order: V gene, D gene, J gene, CDR3 protein. D genes are given only for firm matches.

v_call: TRBV27
d_call: TRBD2
j_call: TRBJ2-1
cdr3_aa: CASIKTSGSSYNEQFF

v_call: TRBV5-8
d_call: TRBD2
j_call: TRBJ2-5
cdr3_aa: CASSLRTSGKETQYF

v_call: TRBV6-5
d_call: TRBD1
j_call: TRBJ2-1
cdr3_aa: CASSLGRGTNEQFF

v_call: TRBV7-8
d_call: TRBD1
j_call: TRBJ1-2
cdr3_aa: CASSPDRINYGYTF

v_call: TRBV7-6
d_call: .
j_call: TRBJ2-7
cdr3_aa: CATPQWWATRYEQYF

v_call: TRBV7-8
d_call: .
j_call: TRBJ2-7
cdr3_aa: CASSLTGEQYF

v_call: TRBV5-5
d_call: .
j_call: TRBJ2-7
cdr3_aa: CASSLGVGELPYF

v_call: TRBV30
d_call: TRBD1
j_call: TRBJ2-7
cdr3_aa: CAWSWGTGNGEQYF

v_call: TRBV18
d_call: TRBD2
j_call: TRBJ2-3
cdr3_aa: CASSPSLLAGEGDTQYF

v_call: TRBV27
d_call: .
j_call: TRBJ2-2
cdr3_aa: CASSLVQGASGELFF

v_call: TRBV6-1
d_call: TRBD1
j_call: TRBJ2-1
cdr3_aa: CASSGMRQGARDEQFF

v_call: TRBV5-1
d_call: .
j_call: TRBJ1-1
cdr3_aa: CASSLGREAFF

v_call: TRBV2
d_call: .
j_call: TRBJ2-7
cdr3_aa: CASEGGNTGHSSYEQYF

v_call: TRBV27
d_call: TRBD1
j_call: TRBJ1-5
cdr3_aa: CASSPRGRTGTSGSNQPQHF

v_call: TRBV14
d_call: .
j_call: TRBJ2-7
cdr3_aa: CASSQIGDSSYEQYF

v_call: TRBV30
d_call: .
j_call: TRBJ2-1
cdr3_aa: CAWTSNYNEQFF

v_call: TRBV6-1
d_call: .
j_call: TRBJ2-7
cdr3_aa: CASSWEKAYEQYF

v_call: TRBV14
d_call: .
j_call: TRBJ2-6
cdr3_aa: CASSRGTSGANVLTF

v_call: TRBV5-1
d_call: TRBD2
j_call: TRBJ2-3
cdr3_aa: CASSLLAGGTDTQYF

v_call: TRBV11-2
d_call: .
j_call: TRBJ2-5
cdr3_aa: CASSLVFRQETQYF

v_call: TRBV7-3
d_call: .
j_call: TRBJ1-1
cdr3_aa: CASSLVPDRNTEAFF

v_call: TRBV27
d_call: .
j_call: TRBJ2-1
cdr3_aa: CASSLSTSGNEQFF

v_call: TRBV5-8
d_call: TRBD2
j_call: TRBJ2-1
cdr3_aa: CASSWGSQREGNGNEQFF

v_call: TRBV15
d_call: TRBD2
j_call: TRBJ2-3
cdr3_aa: CATFSGRAGDTQYF

v_call: TRBV7-3
d_call: TRBD2
j_call: TRBJ2-1
cdr3_aa: CASSLTRGASGSDEQFF

v_call: TRBV28
d_call: .
j_call: TRBJ1-5
cdr3_aa: CASSSDSYSNQPQHF

v_call: TRBV4-2
d_call: .
j_call: TRBJ1-4
cdr3_aa: CASSQGGVELNEKLFF

v_call: TRBV7-6
d_call: .
j_call: TRBJ1-3
cdr3_aa: CASEFPRGNTIYF

v_call: TRBV5-1
d_call: .
j_call: TRBJ2-7
cdr3_aa: CASSLGTHYEQYF

v_call: TRBV21-1
d_call: .
j_call: TRBJ2-3
cdr3_aa: CASSKGGNGTPRSTDTQYF

v_call: TRBV27
d_call: TRBD1
j_call: TRBJ2-7
cdr3_aa: CASSLTGQGAEQYF

v_call: TRBV27
d_call: TRBD2
j_call: TRBJ2-3
cdr3_aa: CASSPGTSGTDTQYF

v_call: TRBV5-3
d_call: .
j_call: TRBJ1-2
cdr3_aa: CARRDTWVTNYGYTF

v_call: TRBV4-3
d_call: TRBD1
j_call: TRBJ2-1
cdr3_aa: CASSQDPPGQGNEQFF

v_call: TRBV5-8
d_call: TRBD1
j_call: TRBJ2-7
cdr3_aa: CASSSGTAISYEQYF

v_call: TRBV5-1
d_call: TRBD2
j_call: TRBJ2-1
cdr3_aa: CASSLDGAGGISYNEQFF

v_call: TRBV30
d_call: TRBD2
j_call: TRBJ2-2
cdr3_aa: CAWELSVASGRWRTGELFF

v_call: TRBV9
d_call: TRBD2
j_call: TRBJ2-7
cdr3_aa: CASSPRGDPYPDYEQYF

v_call: TRBV28
d_call: TRBD2
j_call: TRBJ2-7
cdr3_aa: CASSPPGTSGYEQYF

v_call: TRBV23-1
d_call: TRBD2
j_call: TRBJ2-5
cdr3_aa: CASKGLAGKIQETQYF

v_call: TRBV9
d_call: TRBD2
j_call: TRBJ2-7
cdr3_aa: CASSLGLADWEREQYF

v_call: TRBV6-1
d_call: .
j_call: TRBJ2-3
cdr3_aa: CASSEFVTDTQYF

v_call: TRBV11-2
d_call: TRBD1
j_call: TRBJ2-7
cdr3_aa: CASSLSIRDSTQYF

v_call: TRBV4-2
d_call: .
j_call: TRBJ1-2
cdr3_aa: CASSQERPDRLYGYTF

v_call: TRBV7-2
d_call: .
j_call: TRBJ2-7
cdr3_aa: CASSLRGANEQYF

v_call: TRBV6-5
d_call: .
j_call: TRBJ2-7
cdr3_aa: CASSSGRAYEQYF

v_call: TRBV5-1
d_call: .
j_call: TRBJ1-1
cdr3_aa: CASSSDPNTEAFF

v_call: TRBV18
d_call: .
j_call: TRBJ1-4
cdr3_aa: CASSPTGQRNEKLFF

v_call: TRBV18
d_call: .
j_call: TRBJ2-7
cdr3_aa: CASSPPTLGAQYF

v_call: TRBV4-2
d_call: TRBD1
j_call: TRBJ2-6
cdr3_aa: CASSDPGQGISGANVLTF

v_call: TRBV7-9
d_call: .
j_call: TRBJ1-4
cdr3_aa: CASSLTATNEKLFF

v_call: TRBV27
d_call: TRBD1
j_call: TRBJ2-7
cdr3_aa: CASSPGQISYEQYF

v_call: TRBV29-1
d_call: .
j_call: TRBJ2-7
cdr3_aa: CSVEPLPGGVSYEQYF

v_call: TRBV7-9
d_call: TRBD2
j_call: TRBJ2-1
cdr3_aa: CASSPRGLAGGDEQFF

v_call: TRBV28
d_call: .
j_call: TRBJ1-3
cdr3_aa: CASYGGRVEGGGNTIYF